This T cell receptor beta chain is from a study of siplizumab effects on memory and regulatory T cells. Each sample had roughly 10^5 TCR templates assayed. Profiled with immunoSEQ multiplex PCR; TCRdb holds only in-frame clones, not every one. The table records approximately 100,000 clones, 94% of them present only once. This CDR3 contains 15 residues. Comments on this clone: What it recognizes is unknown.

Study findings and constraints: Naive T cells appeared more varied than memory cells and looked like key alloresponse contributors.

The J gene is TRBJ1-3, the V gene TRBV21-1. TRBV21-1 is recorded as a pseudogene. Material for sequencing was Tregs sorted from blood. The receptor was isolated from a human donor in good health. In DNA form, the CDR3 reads TGTGCCAGCAGCAAAGAAGGCGGGCACGGAAACACCATATATTTT. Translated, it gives CASSKEGGHGNTIYF.